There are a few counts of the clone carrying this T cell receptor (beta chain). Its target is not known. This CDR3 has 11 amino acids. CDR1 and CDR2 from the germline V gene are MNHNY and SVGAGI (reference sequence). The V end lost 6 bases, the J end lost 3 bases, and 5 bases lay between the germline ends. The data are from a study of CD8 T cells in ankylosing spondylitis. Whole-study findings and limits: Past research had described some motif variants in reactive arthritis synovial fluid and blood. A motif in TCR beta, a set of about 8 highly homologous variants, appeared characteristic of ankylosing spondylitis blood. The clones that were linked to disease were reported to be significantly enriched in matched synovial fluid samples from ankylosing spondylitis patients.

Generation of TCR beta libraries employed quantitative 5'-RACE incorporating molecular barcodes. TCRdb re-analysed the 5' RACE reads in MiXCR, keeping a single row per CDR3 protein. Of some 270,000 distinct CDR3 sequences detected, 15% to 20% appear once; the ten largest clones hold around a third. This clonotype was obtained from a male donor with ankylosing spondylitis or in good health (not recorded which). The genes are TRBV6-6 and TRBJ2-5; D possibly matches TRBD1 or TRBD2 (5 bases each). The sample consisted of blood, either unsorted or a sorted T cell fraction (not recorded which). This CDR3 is CASRGEETQYF. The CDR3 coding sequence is TGTGCCAGCAGGGGGGAAGAGACCCAGTACTTC.